This TCR beta chain stems from a study of blood T cell repertoires in COVID-19. J lost 0 bases, V lost 3 bases, and 5 bases had no gene match. The CDR3 contains 16 residues. Germline assignment: CDR1 MDHEN and CDR2 SYDVKM. Produced via immunoSEQ multiplex PCR; TCRdb's table is partial and in-frame only. The sample has roughly 190,000 clones; roughly 80% are singletons. The Seattle patients, enrolled during active infection, were followed longitudinally. The specimen sequenced was peripheral blood. The sequence was obtained from a woman in her sixties or seventies with COVID-19, enrolled during active disease. This chain uses TRBV28 with TRBJ1-3; the match to TRBD1 covers 7 bases. CDR3 bases: TGTGCCAGCAGTTTGGCAGGGGGTAGCTCTGGAAACACCATATATTTT. Residues: CASSLAGGSSGNTIYF.